This T cell receptor (beta chain) was captured by sequencing in a study of CXCR3-negative and CXCR3-positive naive CD8 T cells. The wider study: Cumulative TRB read yield was around 150 million, averaging about 1.5 +/- 0.3 million per library. General observations from the study: TRB CDR3s of CXCR3-positive naive cells were more hydrophobic than those of CXCR3-negative naive cells. The study inferred TCR strength from TRB CDR3 properties and found comparable surface CD5 between naive subsets.

With regard to this clonotype: Its antigen is not identified.

The libraries of TRB cDNA were prepared using 5' RACE with UMI labels. Reprocessing the 5' RACE reads, TCRdb reports a single entry for every CDR3 protein and omits DNA. The repertoire shows 130,000 or so distinct CDR3 sequences; the top ten hold 0.25% to 0.35%. The germline V gene has CDR1 LGHNA and CDR2 YSLEER. This CDR3 is 15 amino acids long. Sequencing was done on a sample of naive CXCR3- CD8+ T cells from blood. The subset was: CD45RO-CCR7+CD27+CD95- naive CD8+ T cells lacking CXCR3 (TNR3-). The receptor was isolated from a human donor in good health. Some clones in this sample may be carry-over from other donors' samples. This rearrangement joins TRBV4-3 to TRBJ2-5. CDR3 sequence: CASSQSGGDQETQYF.